Below, one T cell receptor (beta chain) is given with its context. No antigen is known for it. These data come from a study of T-cell memory formation after mild COVID-19. Study background: Clusters of TCRs were largely donor specific.

TCRdb passed the 5' RACE reads through MiXCR, listing each CDR3 protein once. The table records 90,000 to 120,000 distinct CDR3 sequences, roughly a sixth of them present only once. The germline V gene encodes CDR1 SGHNT and CDR2 YYREEE (reference sequence). V dropped 0 bases and J dropped 0 bases, with 13 bases sitting between them. This CDR3 is 16 amino acids long. Study-level results: There was no confirmation that second-wave clones peaking on day 37 were SARS-CoV-2 specific. Researchers report contracting CD4+ clones mostly in CM and EM, with CD8+ clones in EMRA. Later expanders leaned toward CD4+, whereas clones contracting from day 15 to 85 were balanced CD4/CD8.

The source of this sequence is a man in his late teens or twenties who had mild COVID-19 (a few samples of this study predate the infection). Cell type and time point are not known. Sequencing was carried out using PBMCs or a T cell subset sorted from them (not recorded which). The chain joins TRBV5-4 to TRBJ2-7; D possibly corresponds to TRBD2 (6 bases). The CDR3 DNA reads as TGTGCCAGCAGCTTGGCCCGGGGGTTCCCCTCCTACGAGCAGTACTTC. Translation gives CASSLARGFPSYEQYF.